This T cell receptor (beta chain) is drawn from a study of blood T cell repertoires in COVID-19. At the level of the study: Some COVID-19 samples were acute and others convalescent; all came from the United States, Italy and Spain. PBMCs, B-cell-depleted T cells, or T cells were the source of the cDNA or gDNA that made up the material.

Study processing details: Nucleated cell counts were estimated from reference gene primer amplification. Using immunoSEQ multiplex PCR, the repertoire was profiled, and TCRdb retains in-frame clones only, with some absent. V, J and clone size are taken as reported in that table, and D and trimming were inferred from the DNA itself. Among about 6,800 clones listed, around 85% were seen once. The V gene's germline CDR1 is SGDLS and CDR2 YYNGEE. Trimming removed 2 bases from V and 8 bases from J; junction bases left unmatched: 5. The CDR3 sequence is 15 residues long. The receptor comes from a human donor in a cohort sampled during active COVID-19. The chain combines TRBV9 with TRBJ2-1, with 12 positions matching TRBD1. Sequencing was performed on peripheral blood. DNA of the CDR3: TGTGCCAGCAGCGTCCGGGACAGGGGGCTCGATGAGCAGTTCTTC. Protein product: CASSVRDRGLDEQFF.